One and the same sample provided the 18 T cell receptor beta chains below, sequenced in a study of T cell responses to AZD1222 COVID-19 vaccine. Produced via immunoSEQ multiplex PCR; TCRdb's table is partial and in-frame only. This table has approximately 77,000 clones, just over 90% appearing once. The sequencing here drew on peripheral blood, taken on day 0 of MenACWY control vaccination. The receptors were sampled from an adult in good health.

CDR3 loop: CASSLALSSLGYNEQFF. In DNA, the CDR3 is TGTGCCAGCAGCTTAGCGCTCTCTAGCCTCGGCTACAATGAGCAGTTCTTC. This sequence joins TRBV7-2 and TRBJ2-1; TRBD2 might be the D (5 bases). CDR1 is SGHTA, CDR2 FQGNSA, per germline. V lost 0 bases, J lost 3 bases, and 15 bases lay in between. This CDR3 has 17 amino acids.

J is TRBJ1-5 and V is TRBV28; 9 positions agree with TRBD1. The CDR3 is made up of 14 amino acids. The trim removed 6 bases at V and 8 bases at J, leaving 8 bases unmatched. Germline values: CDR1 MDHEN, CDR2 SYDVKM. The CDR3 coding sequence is TGTGCCAGCAGCGCCGGACAGGGGACGGAGCCCCAGCATTTT. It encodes CASSAGQGTEPQHF.

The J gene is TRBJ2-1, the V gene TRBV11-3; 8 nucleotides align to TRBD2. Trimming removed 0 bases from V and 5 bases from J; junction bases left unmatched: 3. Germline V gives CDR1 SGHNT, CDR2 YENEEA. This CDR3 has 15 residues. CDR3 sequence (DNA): TGTGCCAGCAGCTTAGAGGCGGGGGGAGACAATGAGCAGTTCTTC. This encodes CASSLEAGGDNEQFF.

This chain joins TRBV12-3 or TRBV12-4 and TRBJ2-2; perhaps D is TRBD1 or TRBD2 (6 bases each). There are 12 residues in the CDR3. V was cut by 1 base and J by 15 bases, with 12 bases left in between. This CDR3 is CASSLVQGRMFF. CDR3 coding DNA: TGTGCCAGCAGTTTAGTTCAGGGGAGGATGTTTTTT.

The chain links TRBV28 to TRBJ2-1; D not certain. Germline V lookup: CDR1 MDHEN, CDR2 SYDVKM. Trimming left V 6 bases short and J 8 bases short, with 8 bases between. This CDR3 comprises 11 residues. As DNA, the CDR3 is TGTGCCAGCAGAGGTCCCCATGAGCAGTTCTTC. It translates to CASRGPHEQFF. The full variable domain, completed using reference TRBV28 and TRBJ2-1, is DVKVTQSSRYLVKRTGEKVFLECVQDMDHENMFWYRQDPGLGLRLIYFSYDVKMKEKGDIPEGYSVSREKKERFSLILESASTNQTSMYLCASRGPHEQFFGPGTRLTVL.

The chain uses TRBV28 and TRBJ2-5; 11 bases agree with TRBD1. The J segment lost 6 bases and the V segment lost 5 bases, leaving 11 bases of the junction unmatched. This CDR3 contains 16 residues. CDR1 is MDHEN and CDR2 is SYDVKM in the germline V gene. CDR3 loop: CASSPPGQGVRKTQYF. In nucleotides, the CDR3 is TGTGCCAGCAGTCCCCCGGGACAGGGGGTAAGGAAGACCCAGTACTTC.

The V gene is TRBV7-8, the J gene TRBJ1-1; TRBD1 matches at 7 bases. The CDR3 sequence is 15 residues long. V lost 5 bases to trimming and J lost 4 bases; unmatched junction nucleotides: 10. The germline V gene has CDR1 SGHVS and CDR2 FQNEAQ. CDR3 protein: CASSQIQGLSTEAFF. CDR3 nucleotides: TGTGCCAGCAGCCAAATACAGGGGTTGAGCACTGAAGCTTTCTTT.

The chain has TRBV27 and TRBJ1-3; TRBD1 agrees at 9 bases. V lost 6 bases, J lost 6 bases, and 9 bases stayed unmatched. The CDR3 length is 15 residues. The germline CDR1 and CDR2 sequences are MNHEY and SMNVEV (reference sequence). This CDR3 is CASSPAGTGPNTIYF. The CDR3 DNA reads TGTGCCAGCAGCCCGGCCGGGACAGGGCCAAACACCATATATTTT.

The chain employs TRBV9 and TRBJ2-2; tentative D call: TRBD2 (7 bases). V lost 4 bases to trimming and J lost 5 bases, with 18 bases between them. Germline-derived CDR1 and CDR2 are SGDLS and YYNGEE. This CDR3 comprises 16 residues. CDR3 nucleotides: TGTGCCAGCAGCTCCCGAGGGGGGGCCGGGACCGGGGAGCTGTTTTTT. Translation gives CASSSRGGAGTGELFF.

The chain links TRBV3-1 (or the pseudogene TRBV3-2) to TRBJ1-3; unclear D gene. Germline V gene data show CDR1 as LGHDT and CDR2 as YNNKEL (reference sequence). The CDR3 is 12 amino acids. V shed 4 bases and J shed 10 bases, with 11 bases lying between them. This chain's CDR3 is CASSRTGFTIYF. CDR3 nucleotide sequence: TGTGCCAGCAGCCGTACGGGTTTTACCATATATTTT.

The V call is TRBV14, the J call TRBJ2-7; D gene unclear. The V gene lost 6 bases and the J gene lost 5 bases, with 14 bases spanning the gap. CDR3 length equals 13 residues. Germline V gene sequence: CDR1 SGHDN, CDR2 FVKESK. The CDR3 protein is CASSRDLYDEQYF. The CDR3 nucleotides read TGTGCCAGCAGTCGAGATCTCTACGACGAGCAGTACTTC. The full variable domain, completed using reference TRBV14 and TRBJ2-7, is EAGVTQFPSHSVIEKGQTVTLRCDPISGHDNLYWYRRVMGKEIKFLLHFVKESKQDESGMPNNRFLAERTGGTYSTLKVQPAELEDSGVYFCASSRDLYDEQYFGPGTRLTVT.

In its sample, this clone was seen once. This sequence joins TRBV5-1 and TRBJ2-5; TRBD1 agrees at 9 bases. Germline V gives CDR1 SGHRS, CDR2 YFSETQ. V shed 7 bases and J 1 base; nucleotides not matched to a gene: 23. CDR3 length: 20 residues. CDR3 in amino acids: CASGFAGTGKGGNPQETQYF. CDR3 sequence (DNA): TGCGCCAGCGGGTTCGCGGGGACAGGGAAAGGAGGGAATCCCCAAGAGACCCAGTACTTC.

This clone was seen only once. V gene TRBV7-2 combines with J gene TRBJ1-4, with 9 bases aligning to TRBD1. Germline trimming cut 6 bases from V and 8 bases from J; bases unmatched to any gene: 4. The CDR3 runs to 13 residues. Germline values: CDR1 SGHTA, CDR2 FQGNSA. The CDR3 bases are TGTGCCAGCAGATCTACAGGGGGCGAAAAACTGTTTTTT. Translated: CASRSTGGEKLFF.

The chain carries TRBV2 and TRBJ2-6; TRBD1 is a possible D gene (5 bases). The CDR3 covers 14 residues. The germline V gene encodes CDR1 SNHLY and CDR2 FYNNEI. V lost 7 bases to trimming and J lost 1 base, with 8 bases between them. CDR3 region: CASTGRSGANVLTF. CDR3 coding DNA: TGTGCCAGCACAGGGCGTTCTGGGGCCAACGTCCTGACTTTC.

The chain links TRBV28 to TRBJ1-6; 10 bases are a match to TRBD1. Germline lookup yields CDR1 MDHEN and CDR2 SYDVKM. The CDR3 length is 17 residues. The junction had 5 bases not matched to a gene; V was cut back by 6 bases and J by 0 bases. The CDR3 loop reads CASSLGQGVSYNSPLHF. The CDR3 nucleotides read TGTGCCAGCAGCCTCGGACAGGGGGTCTCCTATAATTCACCCCTCCACTTT.

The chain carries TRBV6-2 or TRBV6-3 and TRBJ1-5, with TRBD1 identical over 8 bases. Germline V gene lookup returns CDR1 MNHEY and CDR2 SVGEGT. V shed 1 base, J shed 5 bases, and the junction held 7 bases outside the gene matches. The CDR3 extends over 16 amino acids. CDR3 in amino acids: CASSYFERQGYQPQHF. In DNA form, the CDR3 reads TGTGCCAGCAGTTACTTCGAGAGACAGGGGTATCAGCCCCAGCATTTT.

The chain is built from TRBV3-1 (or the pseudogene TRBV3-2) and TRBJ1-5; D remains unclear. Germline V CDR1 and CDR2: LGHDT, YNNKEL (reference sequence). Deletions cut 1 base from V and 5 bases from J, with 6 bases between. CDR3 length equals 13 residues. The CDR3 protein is CASSQGADQPQHF. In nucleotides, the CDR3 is TGTGCCAGCAGCCAAGGAGCGGATCAGCCCCAGCATTTT.

The CDR3 DNA reads TGCGCCAGCAGCCCCTGGACAGGGCCCGTATATAATTCACCCCTCCACTTT. The encoded protein is CASSPWTGPVYNSPLHF. This chain connects TRBV5-1 to TRBJ1-6, with TRBD1 matching 8 bases. V trimming: 4 bases; J trimming: 4 bases; junction bases outside the gene matches: 10. CDR3 length: 17 amino acids. Germline loops: CDR1 SGHRS, CDR2 YFSETQ.